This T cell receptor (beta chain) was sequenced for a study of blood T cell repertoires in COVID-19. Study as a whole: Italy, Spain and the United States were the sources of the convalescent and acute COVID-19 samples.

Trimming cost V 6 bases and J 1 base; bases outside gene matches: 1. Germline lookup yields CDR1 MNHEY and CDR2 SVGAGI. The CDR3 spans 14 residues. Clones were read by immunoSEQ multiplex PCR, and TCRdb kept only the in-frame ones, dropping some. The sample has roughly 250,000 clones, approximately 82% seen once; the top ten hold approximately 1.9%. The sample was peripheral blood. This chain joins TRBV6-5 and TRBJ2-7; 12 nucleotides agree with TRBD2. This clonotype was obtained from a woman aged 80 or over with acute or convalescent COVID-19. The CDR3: CASRLAGGSYEQYF. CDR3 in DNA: TGTGCCAGCAGACTAGCGGGGGGTTCCTACGAGCAGTACTTC.